Listed below are T cell receptor beta chains from one sample, sequenced in a study of beta chain features in type 1 diabetes. Data came from immunoSEQ multiplex PCR; TCRdb stores just in-frame clones and leaves some out. This sample has about 350,000 clones, with around 20% found just once. The sequenced sample consisted of naive CD4+ T cells from blood. The receptors derive from a woman aged 18-29 years in good health. Each CDR3 is given with its conserved first and last residue. The D gene is left open where the match is weak. Size is omitted from some rows. Given values are once, few, many or a class for expanded clones.

d_gene,v_gene,j_gene,abundance,CDR3nt,CDR3aa
-,TRBV30,TRBJ2-7,-,TGTGCCTGGAGGGGAGTGACTAAGGACGAGCAGTACTTC,CAWRGVTKDEQYF
-,TRBV10-3,TRBJ2-7,few,TGTGCCATCAGCCTACAGGGTTGGTACGAGCAGTACTTC,CAISLQGWYEQYF
-,TRBV2,TRBJ1-2,-,TGTGCCAGCCTACCCGAGGTCGGCTACACCTTC,CASLPEVGYTF
TRBD2,TRBV7-7,TRBJ2-5,few,TGTGCTAGCAGCTTAGGCGGGACTAGAGGTCTAGAGACCCAGTACTTC,CASSLGGTRGLETQYF
TRBD2,TRBV11-2,TRBJ2-5,-,TGTGCCAGCAGCTTAAGGGGTAGCGGGATTGCGGAGACCCAGTACTTC,CASSLRGSGIAETQYF
TRBD1,TRBV7-9,TRBJ1-2,-,TGTGCCAGCAGCCCACCGGGACAGGGGGAAGATGGCTACACCTTC,CASSPPGQGEDGYTF
-,TRBV28,TRBJ1-2,few,TGTGCCAGCAGTTTGCCTCCCCGGGGGACTGGAGGCTACACCTTC,CASSLPPRGTGGYTF
-,TRBV15,TRBJ2-1,few,TGTGCCACCAGCTGGGAGCGGAATGAGCAGTTCTTC,CATSWERNEQFF
-,TRBV7-9,TRBJ2-1,few,TGTGCCAGCAGCTTCCTAGCTGTAGGGTTTGATGAGCAGTTCTTC,CASSFLAVGFDEQFF
TRBD2,TRBV5-4,TRBJ2-5,-,TGTGCCAGCAGCTCCGGACTAGCGGGGGTACAAGAGACCCAGTACTTC,CASSSGLAGVQETQYF
-,TRBV9,TRBJ2-5,-,TGTGCCAGCAGCGATGTACGCGGTGGGGCGAAAGAGACCCAGTACTTC,CASSDVRGGAKETQYF
-,TRBV5-4,TRBJ2-5,few,TGTGCCAGCAGCTTGGCCGCAGGGGAAGAGACCCAGTACTTC,CASSLAAGEETQYF
-,TRBV5-1,TRBJ1-3,few,TGCGCCAGCAGCTTGGGACAAGCTGGAAACACCATATATTTT,CASSLGQAGNTIYF
TRBD2,TRBV5-1,TRBJ2-7,-,TGCGCCAGCAGTACTAGCGGGGTCTCCTACGAGCAGTACTTC,CASSTSGVSYEQYF
TRBD1,TRBV18,TRBJ1-2,-,TGTGCCAGCTCACCGGACAGGAACCTCTATGGCTACACCTTC,CASSPDRNLYGYTF
TRBD2,TRBV2,TRBJ2-7,-,TGTGCCAGCGGTCCAAGCGGGAGGCCGTTCGAGCAGTACTTC,CASGPSGRPFEQYF
TRBD1,TRBV4-1,TRBJ2-2,-,TGCGCCAGCAGCCAAGGGACAGGGACTCCCGTCGGCGGGGAGCTGTTTTTT,CASSQGTGTPVGGELFF
-,TRBV5-1,TRBJ1-5,few,TGCGCCAGCAGCCCTGACAGCGTAGATCAGCCCCAGCATTTT,CASSPDSVDQPQHF
TRBD1,TRBV5-6,TRBJ2-7,few,TGTGCCAGCAGCCCGCCGGGACAGGGTCTGTACGAGCAGTACTTC,CASSPPGQGLYEQYF
-,TRBV27,TRBJ1-2,few,TGTGCCAGCGGGTTCCGGGGGGGCGATCACTATGGCTACACCTTC,CASGFRGGDHYGYTF
-,TRBV7-2,TRBJ2-3,once,TGTGCCAGCAGCTTAGCGCGGGGTACAGATACGCAGTATTTT,CASSLARGTDTQYF
TRBD1,TRBV7-2,TRBJ2-2,-,TGTGCCAGCAGCTTACGGACAGGGGGCACCGGGGAGCTGTTTTTT,CASSLRTGGTGELFF
TRBD1,TRBV19,TRBJ1-2,-,TGTGCCAGTAGCAACCGGGACAGGGGGTCCCACACCTTC,CASSNRDRGSHTF
TRBD1,TRBV5-1,TRBJ2-7,-,TGCGCCAGCAGCCTACCGGGACAGGGGGGCAAGCAGTACTTC,CASSLPGQGGKQYF
-,TRBV5-4,TRBJ1-2,few,TGTGCCAGCAGCTTGGACAGGAACTATGGCTACACCTTC,CASSLDRNYGYTF
-,TRBV18,TRBJ1-2,few,TGTGCCAGCTCACCCTCGGCACAGGGAGGCTACACCTTC,CASSPSAQGGYTF
TRBD1,TRBV5-6,TRBJ1-5,few,TGTGCCAGCAGCCGGGACAGGGGGAGCAGACAGCCCCAGCATTTT,CASSRDRGSRQPQHF
TRBD1,TRBV6-1,TRBJ1-5,once,TGTGCCAGTTTGGGACAGAATCAGCCCCAGCATTTT,CASLGQNQPQHF
-,TRBV30,TRBJ2-1,-,TGTGCCTGGAGGGGACAAACCTACAATGAGCAGTTCTTC,CAWRGQTYNEQFF
TRBD1,TRBV13,TRBJ1-5,-,TGTGCCAGCAGCTCCAGCGGGACAGGGGGTCAGCCCCAGCATTTT,CASSSSGTGGQPQHF
-,TRBV10-3,TRBJ2-7,few,TGTGCCATCAGGACGACAGAGACCTACGAGCAGTACTTC,CAIRTTETYEQYF
TRBD2,TRBV7-8,TRBJ2-7,-,TGTGCCAGCAGCTCTGGGAGACTAGCGACGGACGAGCAGTACTTC,CASSSGRLATDEQYF
TRBD1,TRBV27,TRBJ1-1,few,TGTGCCAGCAGTGCAGACAGGGGAGCTTTCTTT,CASSADRGAFF
-,TRBV11-2,TRBJ2-5,few,TGTGCCAGCAGCCCGGTGCTAGAGAGGGAGACCCAGTACTTC,CASSPVLERETQYF
TRBD1,TRBV5-4,TRBJ2-7,few,TGTGCCAGCAGCTCCGCAGGGGGCCCCTACGAGCAGTACTTC,CASSSAGGPYEQYF
-,TRBV4-1,TRBJ1-1,few,TGCGCCAGCAGCCAAGTCATAAAAAGTTCTCAGGGATCAGCTTTCTTT,CASSQVIKSSQGSAFF
TRBD1,TRBV5-1,TRBJ2-2,-,TGCGCCAGCAGCCGGGGACAGGGGAGCACCGGGGAGCTGTTTTTT,CASSRGQGSTGELFF
-,TRBV30,TRBJ1-5,few,TGTGCCTGGAGTCTGGGAGGGGCGGAAAATCAGCCCCAGCATTTT,CAWSLGGAENQPQHF
-,TRBV15,TRBJ1-1,-,TGTGCCACCAGCAGAGTCTGGAGTGAAGCTTTCTTT,CATSRVWSEAFF
-,TRBV6-5,TRBJ1-1,-,TGTGCCAGCAGTTACGGGCAGAACACTGAAGCTTTCTTT,CASSYGQNTEAFF
TRBD1,TRBV5-1,TRBJ1-2,-,TGCGCCAGCAAAACAGGGGGCTTGAACTATGGCTACACCTTC,CASKTGGLNYGYTF
-,TRBV9,TRBJ2-1,-,TGTGCCAGCAGCGTGACTAATCTCGGCAGTGAGCAGTTCTTC,CASSVTNLGSEQFF
-,TRBV5-1,TRBJ1-2,-,TGCGCCAGCAGCTTGGTCAGCACAGGGAACTATGGCTACACCTTC,CASSLVSTGNYGYTF
-,TRBV4-2,TRBJ1-5,few,TGTGCCAGCAGCCAAGTCGTGGACTCCAATCAGCCCCAGCATTTT,CASSQVVDSNQPQHF
TRBD1,TRBV15,TRBJ2-7,-,TGTGCCACCAGCAGATCTCCGACAGGGGACAACGAGCAGTACTTC,CATSRSPTGDNEQYF
TRBD2,TRBV7-8,TRBJ2-1,once,TGTGCCAGCAGCATCCAGCTAGCGGGAGGCCTTGAGCAGTTCTTC,CASSIQLAGGLEQFF
TRBD1,TRBV30,TRBJ2-7,-,TGTGCCTGGAGTTCCCGGGACAGGCGCTCCTACGAGCAGTACTTC,CAWSSRDRRSYEQYF
TRBD1,TRBV11-2,TRBJ2-5,-,TGTGCCAGCAGCAAGGGACAGGGCGGGGAGACCCAGTACTTC,CASSKGQGGETQYF
-,TRBV9,TRBJ1-2,-,TGTGCCAGTGCACGACAGCACTATGGCTACACCTTC,CASARQHYGYTF
TRBD1,TRBV7-9,TRBJ1-2,-,TGTGCCAGCAGCCACGGGACAGGGTCTGGCTACACCTTC,CASSHGTGSGYTF
TRBD2,TRBV5-1,TRBJ2-7,-,TGCGCCAGCAGCCTCGCTCTAGCGGGGGGGACCTACGAGCAGTACTTC,CASSLALAGGTYEQYF
TRBD1,TRBV5-4,TRBJ2-1,-,TGTGCCTTTCAACAGGGGAGCTCCTACAATGAGCAGTTCTTC,CAFQQGSSYNEQFF
-,TRBV29-1,TRBJ1-2,-,TGCAGCGTTTACAGGGTAGTAGACTATGGCTACACCTTC,CSVYRVVDYGYTF
-,TRBV28,TRBJ2-4,few,TGTGCCAGCAGTTTGGGTGGGGTGACTACCTCAAATTGGGTCTTC,CASSLGGVTTSNWVF
-,TRBV7-2,TRBJ1-1,few,TGTGCCAGCAGCTTAACACAGCGGAGTGGAGCTTTCTTT,CASSLTQRSGAFF
TRBD1,TRBV12-5,TRBJ2-3,few,TGTGCTAGTGGTCCTGGGACAGGGGCCCTCACAGATACGCAGTATTTT,CASGPGTGALTDTQYF
-,TRBV7-8,TRBJ2-1,-,TGTGCCAGCAGCTTAAGCGGCTCCTACAATGAGCAGTTCTTC,CASSLSGSYNEQFF
TRBD2,TRBV7-9,TRBJ2-1,-,TGTGCCAGCAGGCCGGGACTAGCGGGGGGGCCTTACAATGAGCAGTTCTTC,CASRPGLAGGPYNEQFF
-,TRBV15,TRBJ1-4,few,TGTGCCACCAGCAGAGGAGGAGGGGAATACGGTGAAAAACTGTTTTTT,CATSRGGGEYGEKLFF
TRBD1,TRBV2,TRBJ2-1,few,TGTGCCACCCGGGACAGGAAGATCAATGAGCAGTTCTTC,CATRDRKINEQFF